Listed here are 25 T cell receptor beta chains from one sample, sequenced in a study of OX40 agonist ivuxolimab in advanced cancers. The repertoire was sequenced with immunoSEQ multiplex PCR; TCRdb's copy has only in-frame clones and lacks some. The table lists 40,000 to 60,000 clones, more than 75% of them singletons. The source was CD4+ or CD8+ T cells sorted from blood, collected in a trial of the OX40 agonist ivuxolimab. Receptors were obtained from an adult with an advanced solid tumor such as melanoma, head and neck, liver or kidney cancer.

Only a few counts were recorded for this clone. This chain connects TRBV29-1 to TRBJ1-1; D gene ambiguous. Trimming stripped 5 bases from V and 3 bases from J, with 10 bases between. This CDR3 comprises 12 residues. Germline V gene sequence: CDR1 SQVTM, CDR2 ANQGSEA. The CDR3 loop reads CSVNGRYTEAFF. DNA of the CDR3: TGCAGCGTTAATGGAAGGTACACTGAAGCTTTCTTT.

The CDR3 region has the DNA TGCGCCAGCAGCCCGAGCCCGAAGGAGACCCAGTACTTC. Residues: CASSPSPKETQYF. The rearrangement joins TRBV4-1 to TRBJ2-5; unclear D gene. From germline, CDR1 is MGHRA and CDR2 YSYEKL. Between the trimmed V and J ends, which lost 4 bases and 5 bases, there was a span of 11 bases. The CDR3 spans 13 residues.

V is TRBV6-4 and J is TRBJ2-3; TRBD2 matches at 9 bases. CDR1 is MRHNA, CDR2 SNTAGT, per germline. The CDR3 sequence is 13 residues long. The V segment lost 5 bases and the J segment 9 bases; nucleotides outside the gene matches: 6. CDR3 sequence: CASSLQAGGTQYF. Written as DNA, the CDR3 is TGTGCCAGCAGTCTCCAAGCGGGGGGCACGCAGTATTTT.

CDR3 DNA sequence: TGTGCCAGCAGCTTGTTTGGCTGGGGGAATCAGCCCCAGCATTTT. Its translation is CASSLFGWGNQPQHF. The chain uses TRBV5-5 and TRBJ1-5; D might be TRBD1 (5 bases). The V gene lost 1 base and the J gene lost 4 bases, with 12 bases spanning the gap. This CDR3 contains 15 residues. The germline CDR1 and CDR2 sequences are SGHKS and YYEKEE (reference sequence).

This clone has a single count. CDR3 residues: CASSYRGLAGTYEQYF. The CDR3 nucleotides read TGTGCCAGCAGTTACAGGGGACTAGCGGGGACCTACGAGCAGTACTTC. The chain couples TRBV6-5 to TRBJ2-7; 13 bases agree with TRBD2. This CDR3 contains 16 residues. The germline V gene has CDR1 MNHEY and CDR2 SVGAGI. Losses at the gene ends were 2 bases for V and 2 bases for J; bases not matched to a gene: 3.

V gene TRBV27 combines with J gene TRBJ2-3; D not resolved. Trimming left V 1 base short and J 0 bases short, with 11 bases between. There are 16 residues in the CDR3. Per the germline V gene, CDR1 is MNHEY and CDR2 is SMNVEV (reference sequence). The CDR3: CASSLFRAASTDTQYF. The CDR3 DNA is TGTGCCAGCAGTTTATTTCGGGCGGCTAGCACAGATACGCAGTATTTT.

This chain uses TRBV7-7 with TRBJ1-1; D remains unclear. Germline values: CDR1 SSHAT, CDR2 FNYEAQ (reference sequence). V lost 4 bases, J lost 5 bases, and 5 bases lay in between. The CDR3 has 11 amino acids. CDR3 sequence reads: CASSSETEAFF. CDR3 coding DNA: TGTGCCAGCAGCTCCGAGACTGAAGCTTTCTTT.

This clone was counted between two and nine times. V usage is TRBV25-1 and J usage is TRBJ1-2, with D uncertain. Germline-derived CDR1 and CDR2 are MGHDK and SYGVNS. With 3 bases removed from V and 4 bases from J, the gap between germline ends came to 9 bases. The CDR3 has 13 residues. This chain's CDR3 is CASSDGSGYGYTF. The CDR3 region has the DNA TGTGCCAGCAGTGACGGCAGTGGCTATGGCTACACCTTC.

The CDR3 DNA reads TGTGCCAGCAGCGAGTGGACAGCCAACTCCTACGAGCAGTACTTC. Amino acid sequence: CASSEWTANSYEQYF. V gene TRBV7-9 combines with J gene TRBJ2-7, with D tentatively TRBD1 (6 bases). Trimming took 5 bases from V and 0 from J, leaving 14 bases between them. This CDR3 region has 15 residues. Germline V CDR1 and CDR2: SEHNR, FQNEAQ (reference sequence).

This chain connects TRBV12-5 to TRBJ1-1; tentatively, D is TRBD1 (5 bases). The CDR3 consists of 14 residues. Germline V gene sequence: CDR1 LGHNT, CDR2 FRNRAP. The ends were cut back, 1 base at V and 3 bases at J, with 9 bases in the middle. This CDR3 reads CASGLARDHTEAFF. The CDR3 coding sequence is TGTGCTAGTGGTTTGGCCAGGGATCACACTGAAGCTTTCTTT.

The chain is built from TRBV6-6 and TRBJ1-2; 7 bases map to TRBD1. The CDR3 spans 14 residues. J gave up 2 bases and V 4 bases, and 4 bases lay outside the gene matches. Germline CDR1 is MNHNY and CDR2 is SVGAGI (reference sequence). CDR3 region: CASSFLQGNYGYTF. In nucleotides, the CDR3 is TGTGCCAGCAGTTTCCTACAGGGGAACTATGGCTACACCTTC.

The CDR3 DNA follows: TGTGCCAGCACCAGCGGGGGGGCGGTCGAGACCCAGTACTTC. Translating it yields CASTSGGAVETQYF. V is TRBV6-5 and J is TRBJ2-5; 10 nucleotides line up with TRBD2. From germline, CDR1 is MNHEY and CDR2 SVGAGI. The junction had 7 bases not matched to a gene; V was cut back by 7 bases and J by 5 bases. The CDR3 runs to 14 residues.

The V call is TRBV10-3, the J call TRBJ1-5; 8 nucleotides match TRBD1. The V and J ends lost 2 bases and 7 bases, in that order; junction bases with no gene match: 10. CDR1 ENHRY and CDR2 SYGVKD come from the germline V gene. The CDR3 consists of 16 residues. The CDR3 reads CAISEALGQGGQPQHF. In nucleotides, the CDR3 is TGTGCCATCAGTGAGGCTCTCGGACAGGGAGGACAGCCCCAGCATTTT.

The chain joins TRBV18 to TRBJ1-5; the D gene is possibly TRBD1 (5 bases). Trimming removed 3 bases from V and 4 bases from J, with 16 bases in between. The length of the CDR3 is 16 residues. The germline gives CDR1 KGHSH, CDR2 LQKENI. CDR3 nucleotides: TGTGCCAGCTCACCGACACAGGTGGGGATGAATCAGCCCCAGCATTTT. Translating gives CASSPTQVGMNQPQHF.

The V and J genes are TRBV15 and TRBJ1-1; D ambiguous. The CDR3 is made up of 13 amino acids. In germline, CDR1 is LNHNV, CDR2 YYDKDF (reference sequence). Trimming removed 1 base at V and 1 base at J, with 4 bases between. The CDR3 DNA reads TGTGCCACCAGCAGAGTCGAGAACACTGAAGCTTTCTTT. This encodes CATSRVENTEAFF.

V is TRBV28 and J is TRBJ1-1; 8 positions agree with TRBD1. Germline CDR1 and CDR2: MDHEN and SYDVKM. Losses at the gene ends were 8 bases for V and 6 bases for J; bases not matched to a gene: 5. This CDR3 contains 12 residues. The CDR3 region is CASLSRGPEAFF. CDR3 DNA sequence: TGTGCCAGCCTTTCCAGGGGGCCTGAAGCTTTCTTT. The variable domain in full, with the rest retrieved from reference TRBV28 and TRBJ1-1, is DVKVTQSSRYLVKRTGEKVFLECVQDMDHENMFWYRQDPGLGLRLIYFSYDVKMKEKGDIPEGYSVSREKKERFSLILESASTNQTSMYLCASLSRGPEAFFGQGTRLTVV.

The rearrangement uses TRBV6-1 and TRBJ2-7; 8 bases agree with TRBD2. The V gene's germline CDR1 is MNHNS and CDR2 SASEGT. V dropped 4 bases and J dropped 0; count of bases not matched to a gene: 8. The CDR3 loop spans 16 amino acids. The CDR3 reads CASSAYTGGSSYEQYF. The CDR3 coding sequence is TGTGCCAGCAGTGCCTATACGGGGGGGAGCTCCTACGAGCAGTACTTC.

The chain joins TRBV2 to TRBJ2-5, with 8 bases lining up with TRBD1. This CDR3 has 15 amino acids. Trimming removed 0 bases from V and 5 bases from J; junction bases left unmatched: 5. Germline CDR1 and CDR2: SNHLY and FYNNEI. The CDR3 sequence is CASSEARQGMETQYF. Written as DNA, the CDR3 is TGTGCCAGCAGTGAAGCGCGACAGGGGATGGAGACCCAGTACTTC.

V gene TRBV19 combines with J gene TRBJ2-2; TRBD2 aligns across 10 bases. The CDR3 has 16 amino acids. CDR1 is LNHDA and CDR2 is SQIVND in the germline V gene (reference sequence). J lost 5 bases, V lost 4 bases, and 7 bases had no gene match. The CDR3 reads CASSKFASGRTGELFF. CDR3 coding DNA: TGTGCCAGTAGTAAGTTCGCTAGCGGGAGAACCGGGGAGCTGTTTTTT.

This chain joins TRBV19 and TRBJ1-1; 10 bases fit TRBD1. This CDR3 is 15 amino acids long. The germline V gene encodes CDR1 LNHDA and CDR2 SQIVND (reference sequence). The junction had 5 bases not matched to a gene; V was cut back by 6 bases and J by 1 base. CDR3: CASRTGGAGNTEAFF. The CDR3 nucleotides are TGTGCCAGTAGGACAGGGGGCGCGGGGAACACTGAAGCTTTCTTT.

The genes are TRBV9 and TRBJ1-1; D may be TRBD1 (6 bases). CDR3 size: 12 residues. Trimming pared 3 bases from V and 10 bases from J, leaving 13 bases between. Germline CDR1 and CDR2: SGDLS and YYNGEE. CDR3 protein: CASSAIGGLAFF. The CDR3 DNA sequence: TGTGCCAGCAGCGCCATAGGGGGATTAGCTTTCTTT. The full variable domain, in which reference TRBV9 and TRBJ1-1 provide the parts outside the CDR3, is DSGVTQTPKHLITATGQRVTLRCSPRSGDLSVYWYQQSLDQGLQFLIQYYNGEERAKGNILERFSAQQFPDLHSELNLSSLELGDSALYFCASSAIGGLAFFGQGTRLTVV.

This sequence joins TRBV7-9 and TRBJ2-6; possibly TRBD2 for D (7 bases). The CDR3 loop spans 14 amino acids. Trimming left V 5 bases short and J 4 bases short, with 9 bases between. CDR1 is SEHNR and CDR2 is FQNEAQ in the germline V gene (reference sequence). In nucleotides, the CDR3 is TGTGCCAGCAGCCGCGGGGGCGGGGCCAACGTCCTGACTTTC. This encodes CASSRGGGANVLTF. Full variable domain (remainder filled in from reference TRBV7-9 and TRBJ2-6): DTGVSQNPRHKITKRGQNVTFRCDPISEHNRLYWYRQTLGQGPEFLTYFQNEAQLEKSRLLSDRFSAERPKGSFSTLEIQRTEQGDSAMYLCASSRGGGANVLTFGAGSRLTVL.

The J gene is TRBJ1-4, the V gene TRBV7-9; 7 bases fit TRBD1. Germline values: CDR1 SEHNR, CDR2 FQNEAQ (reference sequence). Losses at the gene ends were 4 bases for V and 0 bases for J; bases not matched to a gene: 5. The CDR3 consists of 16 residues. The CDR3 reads CASSYGTVATNEKLFF. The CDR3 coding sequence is TGTGCCAGCAGCTATGGGACAGTTGCAACTAATGAAAAACTGTTTTTT.

This CDR3 reads CASVPSGGAGEQFF. The CDR3 DNA reads as TGTGCTAGTGTCCCGTCGGGGGGGGCGGGTGAGCAGTTCTTC. The rearrangement links TRBV12-5 to TRBJ2-1, with 8 bases fitting TRBD2. V shed 7 bases, J shed 9 bases, and the junction held 11 bases outside the gene matches. Germline V gives CDR1 LGHNT, CDR2 FRNRAP. The CDR3 consists of 14 residues.

The DNA of the CDR3 is TGTGCCATCAGTGACTCTACACAGGGGGCCGTTGATGGCTACACCTTC. Amino acids: CAISDSTQGAVDGYTF. The chain recombines TRBV10-3 with TRBJ1-2; 9 nucleotides line up with TRBD1. With 3 bases clipped from V and 6 bases from J, the junction kept 11 bases outside the gene matches. The CDR3 contains 16 residues. Germline V gives CDR1 ENHRY, CDR2 SYGVKD.